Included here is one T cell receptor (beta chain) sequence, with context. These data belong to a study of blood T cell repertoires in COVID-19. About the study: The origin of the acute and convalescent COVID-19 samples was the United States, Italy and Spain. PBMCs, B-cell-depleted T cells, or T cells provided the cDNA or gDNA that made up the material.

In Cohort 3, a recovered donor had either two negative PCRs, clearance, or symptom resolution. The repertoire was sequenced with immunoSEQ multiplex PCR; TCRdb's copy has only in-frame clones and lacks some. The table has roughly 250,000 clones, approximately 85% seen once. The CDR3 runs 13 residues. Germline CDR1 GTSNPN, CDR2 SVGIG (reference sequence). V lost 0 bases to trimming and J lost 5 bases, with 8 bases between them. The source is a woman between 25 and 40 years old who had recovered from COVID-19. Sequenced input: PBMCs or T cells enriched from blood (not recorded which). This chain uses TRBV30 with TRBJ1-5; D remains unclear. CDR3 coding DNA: TGTGCCTGGAGTGTACTGGGAGATCAGCCCCAGCATTTT. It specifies CAWSVLGDQPQHF.